The entry below gives a single T cell receptor beta chain sequence along with its context. Germline-derived CDR1 and CDR2 are SGHKS and YYEKEE (reference sequence). The length of the CDR3 is 13 residues. After removal of 3 bases from V and 2 bases from J, the junction contained 2 bases not matched to a gene. These data originate in a study of cytomegalovirus exposure and HLA in healthy donors. Vbeta (60) and Jbeta (13) primers were used in the PCR. Clones were read by immunoSEQ multiplex PCR, and TCRdb kept only the in-frame ones, dropping some. The specimen's table records some 200,000 clones. The sample comprised PBMCs. V is TRBV5-5 and J is TRBJ2-7; 7 bases are shared with TRBD1. The TCR was taken from a woman aged 18-30 years in good health and CMV-seropositive. The DNA of the CDR3 is TGTGCCAGCAGCTGGGACAGAGCCTACGAGCAGTACTTC. Protein sequence: CASSWDRAYEQYF.